The 20 T cell receptor beta chains given below trace back to one sample, sequenced in a study of human T cells and chemical hapten exposure. Time point denoted: patch test 2, 6 weeks after DPC sensitization. Regarding treatment: therapeutic diphenylcyclopropenone sensitization with weekly scalp DPC. Using its own MiXCR run on the RACE reads, TCRdb lists one record per CDR3 protein. The sample has around 360,000 distinct CDR3 sequences; more than 5% are singletons. This specimen consisted of whole blood, obtained in connection with sensitization to the hapten diphenylcyclopropenone (DPC). The source is a woman under 30 with alopecia areata. Some clones in this sample may be carry-over from other donors' samples.

The chain joins TRBV6-6 to TRBJ2-3, with TRBD2 matching 12 bases. The germline gives CDR1 MNHNY, CDR2 SVGAGI (reference sequence). J lost 3 bases, V lost 2 bases, and 9 bases had no gene match. The CDR3 loop spans 18 amino acids. CDR3 amino acids: CASSYPKASGGATDTQYF. The CDR3 region has the DNA TGTGCCAGCAGTTACCCTAAAGCTAGCGGGGGGGCGACAGATACGCAGTATTTT.

This clonotype was recorded many times. The CDR3 DNA reads as TGTGCCACCAGCAGAGCAAACGGTCGAGCGGGGGGCCCAGATACGCAGTATTTT. Translating it yields CATSRANGRAGGPDTQYF. The V gene is TRBV15, the J gene TRBJ2-3; 9 bases match TRBD2. Germline V gene data show CDR1 as LNHNV and CDR2 as YYDKDF (reference sequence). This CDR3 contains 18 residues. Trimming at V came to 1 base and at J to 4 bases, leaving 12 bases not matched to a gene.

This clonotype was observed a handful of times. The J gene is TRBJ2-3, the V gene TRBV27, with 12 bases matching TRBD2. CDR3 length equals 15 residues. The germline CDR1 and CDR2 sequences are MNHEY and SMNVEV (reference sequence). Germline trimming cut 6 bases from V and 1 base from J; bases unmatched to any gene: 2. The CDR3 DNA reads as TGTGCCAGCAGACCTAGCGGGGGGGGCACAGATACGCAGTATTTT. It codes for CASRPSGGGTDTQYF.

The chain has TRBV18 and TRBJ1-1; D is perhaps TRBD1 (6 bases). With 5 bases removed from V and 2 bases from J, the gap between germline ends came to 12 bases. CDR1 and CDR2 (germline): KGHSH, LQKENI. There are 14 residues in the CDR3. The DNA for the CDR3 is TGTGCCAGCTCATGCCGACAGGAAAACACTGAAGCTTTCTTT. Translated, it gives CASSCRQENTEAFF.

In its sample, this clonotype was seen many times. In nucleotides, the CDR3 is TGCAGCGACCTAGGACCATTCACAGATACGCAGTATTTT. Amino acids: CSDLGPFTDTQYF. The chain is built from TRBV29-1 and TRBJ2-3; no reliable D call. Germline lookup yields CDR1 SQVTM and CDR2 ANQGSEA. V was cut by 7 bases and J by 2 bases, with 13 bases left in between. This CDR3 region has 13 residues.

The genes are TRBV12-3 or TRBV12-4 and TRBJ1-2, with D uncertain. The CDR3 is made up of 13 amino acids. The germline V and J ends were trimmed by 6 bases and 8 bases, with 16 bases remaining between them. The CDR3 region is CASSPETSLGYTF. In nucleotides, the CDR3 is TGTGCCAGCAGCCCGGAGACCTCGCTCGGCTACACCTTC.

This clonotype showed up many times. This sequence joins TRBV18 and TRBJ1-5; 8 bases agree with TRBD1. There are 13 residues in the CDR3. J was trimmed by 11 bases and V by 5 bases; bases with no gene match: 8. The V gene's germline CDR1 is KGHSH and CDR2 LQKENI. The CDR3 DNA reads TGTGCCAGCTCAGAGACAGGGGCGGAAGCCCAGCATTTT. Protein sequence: CASSETGAEAQHF.

In its sample, this clonotype was seen a few times. The rearrangement uses TRBV27 and TRBJ2-7; 9 bases line up with TRBD1. Germline CDR1 is MNHEY and CDR2 is SMNVEV (reference sequence). The CDR3 loop spans 14 amino acids. The trim removed 4 bases at V and 3 bases at J, leaving 4 bases unmatched. The CDR3 loop is CASSSETGGYEQYF. CDR3 bases: TGTGCCAGCAGTTCCGAGACAGGGGGCTACGAGCAGTACTTC.

This clonotype came up a few times. The gene calls are TRBV7-2 and TRBJ2-7, with TRBD2 matching over 10 bases. CDR1 and CDR2 (germline): SGHTA, FQGNSA. V trimming: 5 bases; J trimming: 4 bases; junction bases outside the gene matches: 8. The CDR3 loop spans 15 amino acids. CDR3 in DNA: TGTGCCAGCAGCCCTCTAGCGGGGGTTGGTTACGAGCAGTACTTC. The encoded protein is CASSPLAGVGYEQYF.

This clonotype was seen at least ten times. The genes are TRBV6-5 and TRBJ2-3; possibly TRBD2 for D (5 bases). Germline CDR1 reads MNHEY; CDR2 reads SVGAGI. The germline V and J ends were trimmed by 7 bases and 1 base, with 6 bases remaining between them. The CDR3 runs to 12 residues. CDR3 protein: CASTGGTDTQYF. CDR3 DNA: TGTGCCAGCACCGGGGGCACAGATACGCAGTATTTT.

The chain couples TRBV6-2 or TRBV6-3 to TRBJ1-1; a possible D gene is TRBD1 (6 bases). The germline gives CDR1 MNHEY, CDR2 SVGEGT. V was trimmed by 5 bases and J by 4 bases, leaving 20 bases between them. CDR3 length: 16 residues. CDR3 coding DNA: TGTGCCAGCAGTACCAGGCCCTTTAGGGGGACCACTGAAGCTTTCTTT. It translates to CASSTRPFRGTTEAFF.

At least ten counts were recorded for this clonotype. The rearrangement joins TRBV18 to TRBJ1-1, with 8 bases identical to TRBD1. CDR1 is KGHSH, CDR2 LQKENI, per germline. This CDR3 spans 16 amino acids. With 3 bases clipped from V and 0 bases from J, the junction kept 6 bases outside the gene matches. The CDR3 DNA sequence: TGTGCCAGCTCACCGGTCACAGGGGGAGTGAACACTGAAGCTTTCTTT. This sequence encodes CASSPVTGGVNTEAFF.

This clonotype appeared many times. The V and J genes are TRBV15 and TRBJ2-1; D remains ambiguous. V was pared by 0 bases and J by 4 bases, with 10 bases between. Germline V gene data show CDR1 as LNHNV and CDR2 as YYDKDF (reference sequence). The CDR3 sequence is 15 residues long. CDR3 protein: CATSRDRLSYNEQFF. DNA for the CDR3: TGTGCCACCAGCAGAGATCGGCTGTCTTACAATGAGCAGTTCTTC.

This clonotype was recorded at least ten times. The genes are TRBV7-9 and TRBJ1-6; D uncertain. The CDR3 spans 15 residues. The V end was cut by 5 bases, the J end by 0 bases, with 8 bases between. Germline CDR1 is SEHNR and CDR2 is FQNEAQ (reference sequence). This CDR3 is CASSGRDSYNSPLHF. DNA of the CDR3: TGTGCCAGCAGCGGCCGCGACTCCTATAATTCACCCCTCCACTTT.

This clonotype was observed a handful of times. The J gene is TRBJ2-3, the V gene TRBV11-2, with D uncertain. Germline V gene lookup returns CDR1 SGHAT and CDR2 FQNNGV. V lost 7 bases to trimming and J lost 2 bases, with 13 bases between them. There are 14 residues in the CDR3. The CDR3 reads CASNSGRHTDTQYF. The CDR3 region has the DNA TGTGCCAGCAACTCAGGACGGCACACAGATACGCAGTATTTT.

The sample holds many counts of this clonotype. The CDR3 spells CASSQDWGDTEAFF. CDR3 DNA: TGCGCCAGCAGCCAAGATTGGGGAGACACTGAAGCTTTCTTT. This chain connects TRBV4-1 to TRBJ1-1, with D hard to call. There are 14 residues in the CDR3. Looked up from germline, CDR1 is MGHRA and CDR2 is YSYEKL. V lost 0 bases and J 3 bases, leaving 8 bases between the germline ends.

The genes are TRBV27 and TRBJ1-1; TRBD1 might be the D (6 bases). This CDR3 is 13 amino acids long. Germline V gives CDR1 MNHEY, CDR2 SMNVEV (reference sequence). V gave up 2 bases and J gave up 5 bases, with 9 bases separating them. CDR3: CASSLGGMTEAFF. Written as DNA, the CDR3 is TGTGCCAGCAGTTTAGGGGGCATGACTGAAGCTTTCTTT.

This clonotype was seen ten or more times. The J gene is TRBJ1-2, the V gene TRBV6-6; D uncertain. The V gene lost 2 bases and the J gene lost 2 bases, with 9 bases spanning the gap. CDR1 MNHNY and CDR2 SVGAGI come from the germline V gene (reference sequence). The CDR3 is made up of 14 amino acids. The CDR3 protein is CASSYKGQNYGYTF. Written as DNA, the CDR3 is TGTGCCAGCAGTTACAAGGGTCAGAACTATGGCTACACCTTC.

This clonotype has a count of ten or more. The chain employs TRBV12-3 or TRBV12-4 and TRBJ1-2, with D possibly being TRBD1 (5 bases). V shed 5 bases and J shed 8 bases, with 15 bases lying between them. The CDR3 runs to 13 residues. CDR3: CASSPGTEKGYTF. CDR3 DNA sequence: TGTGCCAGCAGTCCCGGGACCGAGAAGGGCTACACCTTC.

V usage is TRBV7-9 and J usage is TRBJ2-3; tentatively, D is TRBD1 (6 bases). CDR1 and CDR2 from the germline V gene are SEHNR and FQNEAQ (reference sequence). V lost 5 bases and J 4 bases, leaving 16 bases between the germline ends. This CDR3 region has 15 residues. Here the CDR3 reads CASSPDRLGPDTQYF. CDR3 nucleotides: TGTGCCAGCAGCCCGGACAGACTGGGGCCAGATACGCAGTATTTT.